Listed here is a single T cell receptor beta chain. In the authors' methods: How many nucleated cells were present was estimated from reference gene primer amplification. Only in-frame clones appear in the TCRdb table, and some are missing; sequencing was by immunoSEQ multiplex PCR. For V, J and clone size, that table is used; D and trimming come from the DNA. The table lists about 240,000 clones, roughly 90% of them singletons, with about 7% in the top ten. This sample was taken from a study of blood T cell repertoires in COVID-19. Study as a whole: Samples taken during acute and convalescent COVID-19 were collected in the United States, Italy and Spain. Sample material is recorded as cDNA or gDNA derived from T cells, B-cell-depleted T cells, or PBMCs.

The CDR3 loop spans 15 amino acids. Germline loops: CDR1 SGHRS, CDR2 YFSETQ. Losses at the gene ends were 3 bases for V and 3 bases for J; bases not matched to a gene: 2. The chain carries TRBV5-1 and TRBJ2-2, with 10 bases fitting TRBD1. Input material: peripheral blood. The clonotype comes from a man between 60 and 75 years old who had recovered from COVID-19. CDR3 region: CASSSGQGYTGELFF. DNA of the CDR3: TGCGCCAGCAGCTCGGGACAGGGGTACACCGGGGAGCTGTTTTTT.